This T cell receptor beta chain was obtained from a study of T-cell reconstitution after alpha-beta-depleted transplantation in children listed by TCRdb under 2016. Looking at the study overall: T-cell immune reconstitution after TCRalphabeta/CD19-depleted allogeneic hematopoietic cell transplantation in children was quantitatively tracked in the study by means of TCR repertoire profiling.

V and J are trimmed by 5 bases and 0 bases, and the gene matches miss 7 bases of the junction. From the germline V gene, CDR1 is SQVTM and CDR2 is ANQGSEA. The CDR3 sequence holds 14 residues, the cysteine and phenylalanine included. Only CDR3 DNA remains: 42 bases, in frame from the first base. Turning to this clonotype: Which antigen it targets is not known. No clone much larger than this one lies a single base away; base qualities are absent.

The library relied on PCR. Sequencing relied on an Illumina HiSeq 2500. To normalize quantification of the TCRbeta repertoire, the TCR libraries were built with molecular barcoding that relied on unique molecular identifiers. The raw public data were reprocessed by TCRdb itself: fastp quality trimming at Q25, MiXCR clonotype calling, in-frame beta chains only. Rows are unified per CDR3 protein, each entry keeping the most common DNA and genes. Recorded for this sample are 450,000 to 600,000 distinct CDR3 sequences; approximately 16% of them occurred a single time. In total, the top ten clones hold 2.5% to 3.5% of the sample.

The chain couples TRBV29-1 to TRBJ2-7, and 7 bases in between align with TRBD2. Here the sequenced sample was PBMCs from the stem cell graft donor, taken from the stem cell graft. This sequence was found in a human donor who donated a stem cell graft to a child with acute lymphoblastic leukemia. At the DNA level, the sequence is TGCAGCGTTCCTACAGCGGGGAGCTCCTACGAGCAGTACTTC. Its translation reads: CSVPTAGSSYEQYF.